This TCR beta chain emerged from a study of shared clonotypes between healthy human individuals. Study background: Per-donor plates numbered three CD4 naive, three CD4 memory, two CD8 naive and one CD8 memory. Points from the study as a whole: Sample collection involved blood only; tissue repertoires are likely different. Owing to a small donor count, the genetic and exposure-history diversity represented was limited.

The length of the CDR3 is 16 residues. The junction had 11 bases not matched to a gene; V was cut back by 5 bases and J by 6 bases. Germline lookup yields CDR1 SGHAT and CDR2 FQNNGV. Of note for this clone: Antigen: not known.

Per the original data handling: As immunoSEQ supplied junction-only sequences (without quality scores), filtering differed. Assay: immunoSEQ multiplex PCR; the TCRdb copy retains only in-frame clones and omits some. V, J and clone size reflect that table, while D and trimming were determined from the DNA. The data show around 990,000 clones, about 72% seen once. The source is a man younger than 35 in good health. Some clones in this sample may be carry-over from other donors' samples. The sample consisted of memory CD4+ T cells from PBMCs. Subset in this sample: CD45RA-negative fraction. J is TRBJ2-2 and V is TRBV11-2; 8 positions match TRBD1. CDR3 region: CASSRTRTGRAGELFF. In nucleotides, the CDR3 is TGTGCCAGCAGCAGGACCCGGACAGGGCGGGCCGGGGAGCTGTTTTTT.